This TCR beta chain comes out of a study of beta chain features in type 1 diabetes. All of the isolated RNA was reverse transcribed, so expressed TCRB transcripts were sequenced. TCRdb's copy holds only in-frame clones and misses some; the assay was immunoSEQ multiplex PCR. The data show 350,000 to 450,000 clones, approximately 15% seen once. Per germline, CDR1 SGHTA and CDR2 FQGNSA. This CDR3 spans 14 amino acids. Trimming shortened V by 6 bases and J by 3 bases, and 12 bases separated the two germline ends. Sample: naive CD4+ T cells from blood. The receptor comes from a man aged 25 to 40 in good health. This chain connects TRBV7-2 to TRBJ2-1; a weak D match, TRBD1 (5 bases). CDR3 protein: CASSRQTRYNEQFF. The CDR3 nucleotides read TGTGCCAGCAGTCGACAGACTCGCTACAATGAGCAGTTCTTC.